The rows below give T cell receptor beta chains drawn from one sample of a study of OX40 agonist ivuxolimab in advanced cancers. Repertoires were generated with immunoSEQ multiplex PCR, while TCRdb's copy carries only in-frame clones and drops some. The table has roughly 92,000 clones, 90% seen once. The source was CD4+ or CD8+ T cells sorted from blood, collected in a trial of the OX40 agonist ivuxolimab. Every receptor here comes from an adult with an advanced solid tumor such as melanoma, head and neck, liver or kidney cancer. The CDR3 runs from the conserved cysteine through the conserved F or W. D genes are given only for firm matches. Size is stated for part of the rows, as once, few or many counts, or as a class when the clone is expanded.

.	14	TRBJ1-6	.	TRBV30	TGTGCCTGGAGTGTATTGGGGGTGAATTCACCCCTCCACTTT	CAWSVLGVNSPLHF
TRBD1	15	TRBJ1-3	few	TRBV6-1	TGTGCCAGCAAGGGACAGCCTTACTCTGGAAACACCATATATTTT	CASKGQPYSGNTIYF
.	11	TRBJ1-1	.	TRBV30	TGTGCCTCACAAAGATCCACTGAAGCTTTCTTT	CASQRSTEAFF
TRBD2	16	TRBJ2-7	.	TRBV5-4	TGTGCCAGCAGCCCTCGGGGGGGGGCGAGCTCCTACGAGCAGTACTTC	CASSPRGGASSYEQYF
TRBD1	11	TRBJ2-7	.	TRBV29-1	TGCAGCGCAGGGGGTTCCTACGAGCAGTACTTC	CSAGGSYEQYF
.	17	TRBJ2-6	.	TRBV5-1	TGCGCCAGCAGCTTGTTGGGGCAGGGGACCGGGGCCAACGTCCTGACTTTC	CASSLLGQGTGANVLTF
.	13	TRBJ1-6	once	TRBV10-1	TGCGCCAGCAGACTCGACGGGGGTTCACCCCTCCACTTT	CASRLDGGSPLHF
.	15	TRBJ2-7	.	TRBV7-3	TGTGCCAGCAGCTTAGGTGCGGGCCTAAGCTACGAGCAGTACTTC	CASSLGAGLSYEQYF
.	11	TRBJ2-5	.	TRBV2	TGTGCCAGCAGTGTGGGGGAGACCCAGTACTTC	CASSVGETQYF
.	14	TRBJ1-2	.	TRBV18	TGTGCCAGCTCACGGCTACCTAATAACTATGGCTACACCTTC	CASSRLPNNYGYTF
.	14	TRBJ2-2	.	TRBV9	TGTGCCAGCAGCGTAGCCCCGAACACCGGGGAGCTGTTTTTT	CASSVAPNTGELFF
.	11	TRBJ1-1	.	TRBV6-5	TGTGCCAGCAGTGGGCACACTGAAGCTTTCTTT	CASSGHTEAFF
TRBD2	15	TRBJ2-1	.	TRBV7-8	TGTGCCAGCAGCTTTTGGGGGAGCGGGGGGTATGAGCAGTTCTTC	CASSFWGSGGYEQFF
.	14	TRBJ1-2	.	TRBV6-4	TGTGCCAGCAGCCTGGACAGTGGGGACTATGGCTACACCTTC	CASSLDSGDYGYTF
.	13	TRBJ2-1	.	TRBV9	TGTGCCAGCAGCGGAGAACCGTTCGGTGAGCAGTTCTTC	CASSGEPFGEQFF
.	16	TRBJ1-4	few	TRBV25-1	TGTGCCAGCAGTGAATCGAGGGGAACGACTAATGAAAAACTGTTTTTT	CASSESRGTTNEKLFF
TRBD2	20	TRBJ2-3	.	TRBV4-2	TGTGCCAGCAGCCAAGATTGGACTAGCGGGGGCCGATCTAACACAGATACGCAGTATTTT	CASSQDWTSGGRSNTDTQYF
TRBD2	16	TRBJ2-2	.	TRBV19	TGTGCCAGTAGTATTAGACGGGGGGTAAACACCGGGGAGCTGTTTTTT	CASSIRRGVNTGELFF
.	15	TRBJ1-6	.	TRBV6-1	TGTGCCAGCAGTGTAGGGCCTGGGGGTAATTCACCCCTCCACTTT	CASSVGPGGNSPLHF
TRBD2	14	TRBJ2-7	.	TRBV19	TGTGCCAGTAGTACGACTAGCGGGAGCTACGAGCAGTACTTC	CASSTTSGSYEQYF
TRBD1	14	TRBJ1-2	.	TRBV19	TGTGCCAGTAGTATAGAAGGGACAGCGCCCGGCTACACCTTC	CASSIEGTAPGYTF
TRBD1	19	TRBJ1-2	.	TRBV27	TGTGCCAGCAGTCTCCGGGACAGGGGACGTACACCTGGGAACTATGGCTACACCTTC	CASSLRDRGRTPGNYGYTF
.	14	TRBJ2-3	.	TRBV6-6	TGTGCCAGCAGTTACTCGGCATTGCCAGATACGCAGTATTTT	CASSYSALPDTQYF
TRBD1	13	TRBJ2-3	.	TRBV29-1	TGCAGCGCAGGGGGCGCTGGCACAGATACGCAGTATTTT	CSAGGAGTDTQYF
.	15	TRBJ2-1	once	TRBV5-4	TGTGCCAGCAGCTTAATAATGGGGGGTAGCAATGAGCAGTTCTTC	CASSLIMGGSNEQFF
.	15	TRBJ2-2	.	TRBV5-8	TGTGCCAGCAGCTCGGGACTTAGGAGGGCCGGGGAGCTGTTTTTT	CASSSGLRRAGELFF
TRBD1	15	TRBJ2-2	.	TRBV30	TGTGCCTGGAGCATCGCGGACAGGGTGACCGGGGAGCTGTTTTTT	CAWSIADRVTGELFF
.	16	TRBJ1-6	.	TRBV6-5	TGTGCCAGCAGTTACCCGCGGGGGCTGGGGAATTCACCCCTCCACTTT	CASSYPRGLGNSPLHF
TRBD1	16	TRBJ2-2	once	TRBV7-6	TGTGCCAGCAGCTTAGGTGGGACAGGAACAACCGGGGAGCTGTTTTTT	CASSLGGTGTTGELFF
.	15	TRBJ1-4	.	TRBV2	TGTGCCACCAGGAGGAGGACTGCAACTAATGAAAAACTGTTTTTT	CATRRRTATNEKLFF
TRBD1	12	TRBJ1-2	few	TRBV30	TGTGCCTGGGGACAGGGAGGTGAAGGCTACACCTTC	CAWGQGGEGYTF
TRBD2	16	TRBJ2-3	.	TRBV9	TGTGCCAGCAGCGTCCGGACTAGCGGGGGGCCGGGAACGCAGTATTTT	CASSVRTSGGPGTQYF
.	14	TRBJ2-7	.	TRBV5-4	TGTGCCAGCAGCTCCGGGGGCTTTTCCTACGAGCAGTACTTC	CASSSGGFSYEQYF
TRBD1	12	TRBJ1-5	.	TRBV10-3	TGTGCCACGGGACAGGATAATCAGCCCCAGCATTTT	CATGQDNQPQHF
TRBD1	15	TRBJ1-5	.	TRBV6-5	TGTGCCAGCAGTTACTCAGGGGGCGTAGATCAGCCCCAGCATTTT	CASSYSGGVDQPQHF
.	13	TRBJ1-2	.	TRBV7-8	TGTGCCAGCAGCTCCGTTCGTGGGGGAGGCTACACCTTC	CASSSVRGGGYTF
TRBD1	14	TRBJ1-5	.	TRBV6-1	TGTGCCAGCAGGATCAGGACAGGGTGGCAGCCCCAGCATTTT	CASRIRTGWQPQHF
.	16	TRBJ2-7	.	TRBV5-1	TGCGCCAGCAGCTCCCAAGCCGGGACGGTCTCCTACGAGCAGTACTTC	CASSSQAGTVSYEQYF
.	12	TRBJ1-1	once	TRBV19	TGTGCCAGTAGCTCGGGCTGGGGTGAAGCTTTCTTT	CASSSGWGEAFF
TRBD1	14	TRBJ1-2	.	TRBV5-4	TGTGCCAGCAGCTTGGCCGGGACAGGGGCGGGCTACACCTTC	CASSLAGTGAGYTF
.	15	TRBJ1-2	.	TRBV27	TGTGCCAGCAGTTTATCCTGGGGAGCTAACTATGGCTACACCTTC	CASSLSWGANYGYTF
.	14	TRBJ2-1	.	TRBV7-9	TGTGCCAGCCTCTTTACTGGAGGTAACAATGAGCAGTTCTTC	CASLFTGGNNEQFF
TRBD1	13	TRBJ1-1	.	TRBV6-1	TGTGCCAGCAGTGAAGCCCTAGGACAGGTAGCTTTCTTT	CASSEALGQVAFF
.	15	TRBJ1-1	.	TRBV11-2	TGTGCCAGCAGAACCGACCCGAATCCAAACACTGAAGCTTTCTTT	CASRTDPNPNTEAFF
.	14	TRBJ1-1	.	TRBV29-1	TGCAGCGTGACTTCGGGGGCAAACTCGCGGCGGGCTTTCTTT	CSVTSGANSRRAFF
.	12	TRBJ1-1	.	TRBV29-1	TGCAGCGTTGAAGGGAGGAACACTGAAGCTTTCTTT	CSVEGRNTEAFF
TRBD2	14	TRBJ2-5	.	TRBV5-4	TGTGCCAGCAGCTTGGCAGCGGGGCAAGAGACCCAGTACTTC	CASSLAAGQETQYF
.	15	TRBJ1-2	.	TRBV21-1	TGTGCCAGCAGCAAGGGGGCCGCCGCGGGGTATGGCTACACCTTC	CASSKGAAAGYGYTF
.	15	TRBJ2-1	.	TRBV21-1	TGTGCCAGCAAACTTAGATGGATCTCCTACAATGAGCAGTTCTTC	CASKLRWISYNEQFF
TRBD1	14	TRBJ1-6	few	TRBV19	TGTGCCAGCAAACCGGGACAGAGAAATTCACCCCTCCACTTT	CASKPGQRNSPLHF